The T cell receptor (beta chain) described here comes from a study of blood T cell repertoires in COVID-19. Study in general: Symptom resolution, clearance, or two negative PCRs marked the recovered donors of Cohort 3. PBMCs, B-cell-depleted T cells, or T cells provided the cDNA or gDNA that made up the material.

The study drew participants aged about 18 to 89 years from about two dozen US areas. V gave up 6 bases and J gave up 0 bases, with 14 bases separating them. This CDR3 has 15 amino acids. Germline CDR1 KGHSH, CDR2 LQKENI. In the source study's methods: Estimation of nucleated cell counts was performed using reference gene primer amplification. Repertoires were generated with immunoSEQ multiplex PCR, while TCRdb's copy carries only in-frame clones and drops some. The D gene and trimming were derived from the DNA, and the V and J assignments and clone size from that table. Among 200,000 to 250,000 clones listed, around 86% were seen once.

The sequence was collected from a young man in a cohort exposed to, infected with or recovered from COVID-19 (not recorded which). The sequenced sample was PBMCs or T cells enriched from blood (not recorded which). The V gene is TRBV18, the J gene TRBJ1-1; D gene uncertain. CDR3 residues: CASSLGLAVNTEAFF. For the CDR3, the DNA is TGTGCCAGCTCCCTTGGCCTGGCCGTGAACACTGAAGCTTTCTTT.